Listed below are T cell receptor beta chains from one sample, sequenced in a study of CD8+CD57+ T cells in acquired aplastic anemia. TCRdb redid the calling of the reads with MiXCR, one entry per CDR3 protein. The table includes about 180,000 distinct CDR3 sequences, less than 50% detected once. Input material: sorted CD4+, CD8+, or CD8+CD57+ T cells (not recorded which) from PBMCs. The receptors derive from a human donor with aplastic anemia. Both conserved end residues are part of each CDR3. The D gene is left open where the match is weak. Only some rows state a clone size, as once, few, many or a class for expanded clones.

cdr3_length: 14
clone_size: NA
d_call: NA
j_call: TRBJ2-7
v_call: TRBV15
cdr3_nt: TGTGCCACCAGCTTAGGGACACCCACCTACGAGCAGTACTTC
cdr3_aa: CATSLGTPTYEQYF

cdr3_length: 15
clone_size: many
d_call: NA
j_call: TRBJ1-3
v_call: TRBV2
cdr3_nt: TGTGCCAGCAGTGAAGTGGGGATCTCTGGAAACACCATATATTTT
cdr3_aa: CASSEVGISGNTIYF

cdr3_length: 15
clone_size: many
d_call: TRBD2
j_call: TRBJ2-1
v_call: TRBV5-4
cdr3_nt: TGTGCCAGCAGCACCCCGGGCGGGGGGACCAATGAGCAGTTCTTC
cdr3_aa: CASSTPGGGTNEQFF

cdr3_length: 17
clone_size: NA
d_call: TRBD1
j_call: TRBJ1-1
v_call: TRBV7-8
cdr3_nt: TGTGCCAGCAGCTACTTACCGTTGGACAGGGGAATTGGTGAAGCTTTCTTT
cdr3_aa: CASSYLPLDRGIGEAFF

cdr3_length: 14
clone_size: NA
d_call: TRBD2
j_call: TRBJ2-1
v_call: TRBV5-1
cdr3_nt: TGCGCCAGCAGCATGGGACTAGCTGGGAATGAGCAGTTCTTC
cdr3_aa: CASSMGLAGNEQFF

cdr3_length: 16
clone_size: many
d_call: NA
j_call: TRBJ1-4
v_call: TRBV4-2
cdr3_nt: TGTGCCAGCAGCCAAGATCCCCTTGCTACTAATGAAAAACTGTTTTTT
cdr3_aa: CASSQDPLATNEKLFF

cdr3_length: 10
clone_size: NA
d_call: NA
j_call: TRBJ1-2
v_call: TRBV10-2
cdr3_nt: TGCGCCAGCAGAGGACGAGGCTACACCTTC
cdr3_aa: CASRGRGYTF

cdr3_length: 16
clone_size: many
d_call: NA
j_call: TRBJ1-5
v_call: TRBV7-8
cdr3_nt: TGTGCCAGCAGCCTAAGGGCCCGAACCAGCAATCAGCCCCAGCATTTT
cdr3_aa: CASSLRARTSNQPQHF

cdr3_length: 11
clone_size: NA
d_call: NA
j_call: TRBJ2-5
v_call: TRBV24-1
cdr3_nt: TGTGCCACCAGTGAACGAGAGACCCAGTACTTC
cdr3_aa: CATSERETQYF

cdr3_length: 10
clone_size: NA
d_call: NA
j_call: TRBJ1-1
v_call: TRBV29-1
cdr3_nt: TGCAGCGTTGGAGTGGGGAAAGCTTTCTTT
cdr3_aa: CSVGVGKAFF

cdr3_length: 13
clone_size: NA
d_call: NA
j_call: TRBJ1-5
v_call: TRBV28
cdr3_nt: TGTGCCACCGCCGGGCCCGTCAGTCAGCCCCAGCATTTT
cdr3_aa: CATAGPVSQPQHF

cdr3_length: 14
clone_size: NA
d_call: NA
j_call: TRBJ1-3
v_call: TRBV18
cdr3_nt: TGTGCCAGCTCCCCGGACAGTATCGGAAACACCGTATATTTT
cdr3_aa: CASSPDSIGNTVYF

cdr3_length: 15
clone_size: few
d_call: NA
j_call: TRBJ2-3
v_call: TRBV9
cdr3_nt: TGTGCCAGCAGCGTGGGCATCGGACAGTCAGATACGCAGTATTTT
cdr3_aa: CASSVGIGQSDTQYF

cdr3_length: 11
clone_size: NA
d_call: NA
j_call: TRBJ1-4
v_call: TRBV24-1
cdr3_nt: TGTGCCACACTTCGAAATGAAAAACTGTTTTTT
cdr3_aa: CATLRNEKLFF

cdr3_length: 13
clone_size: few
d_call: TRBD1
j_call: TRBJ2-7
v_call: TRBV2
cdr3_nt: TGTGCCAGCAGTTGGGACAGGGGGAACGAGCAGTACTTC
cdr3_aa: CASSWDRGNEQYF

cdr3_length: 17
clone_size: many
d_call: NA
j_call: TRBJ1-1
v_call: TRBV7-2
cdr3_nt: TGTGCCAGCAGCCGCCCGCTGAGGGGGGCGTCGAACACTGAAGCTTTCTTT
cdr3_aa: CASSRPLRGASNTEAFF

cdr3_length: 12
clone_size: NA
d_call: TRBD1
j_call: TRBJ1-2
v_call: TRBV2
cdr3_nt: TGTGCCACAAAGACAGGGGTCTATGGCTACACCTTC
cdr3_aa: CATKTGVYGYTF

cdr3_length: 15
clone_size: NA
d_call: TRBD2
j_call: TRBJ2-1
v_call: TRBV25-1
cdr3_nt: TGTGCCAGCAGTGAAGGTAGCGGGAGGATCCATGAGCAGTTCTTC
cdr3_aa: CASSEGSGRIHEQFF

cdr3_length: 12
clone_size: NA
d_call: NA
j_call: TRBJ2-4
v_call: TRBV19
cdr3_nt: TGTGCCAGTAAGCCCTATAGAAGCATTCAGTACTTC
cdr3_aa: CASKPYRSIQYF

cdr3_length: 15
clone_size: few
d_call: TRBD2
j_call: TRBJ2-1
v_call: TRBV3-1
cdr3_nt: TGTGCCAGCAGCCAGGGACTAGCGGGGTCCGATGAGCAGTTCTTC
cdr3_aa: CASSQGLAGSDEQFF

cdr3_length: 14
clone_size: many
d_call: NA
j_call: TRBJ1-5
v_call: TRBV11-3
cdr3_nt: TGTGCCAGCAACATAAACAGGTACAATCAGCCCCAGCATTTT
cdr3_aa: CASNINRYNQPQHF

cdr3_length: 15
clone_size: NA
d_call: TRBD1
j_call: TRBJ1-2
v_call: TRBV7-2
cdr3_nt: TGTGCCAGCAGCCCAGGACAGCCCAGACAGGGCGGCTACACCTTC
cdr3_aa: CASSPGQPRQGGYTF

cdr3_length: 13
clone_size: NA
d_call: NA
j_call: TRBJ2-7
v_call: TRBV28
cdr3_nt: TGTGCCAGGGGGGGACAAGTCTCCTACGAGCAGTACTTC
cdr3_aa: CARGGQVSYEQYF

cdr3_length: 12
clone_size: few
d_call: NA
j_call: TRBJ1-4
v_call: TRBV19
cdr3_nt: TGTGCCCCCTTTAGGAGGCGGGAAAAACTGTTTTTT
cdr3_aa: CAPFRRREKLFF

cdr3_length: 16
clone_size: many
d_call: NA
j_call: TRBJ1-4
v_call: TRBV2
cdr3_nt: TGTGCCAGCAGGCAACAAACCGGGACGGCTAATGAAAAACTGTTTTTT
cdr3_aa: CASRQQTGTANEKLFF

cdr3_length: 14
clone_size: NA
d_call: NA
j_call: TRBJ1-6
v_call: TRBV9
cdr3_nt: TGTGCCAGCAGCGTAGGGACAACCAATTCACCCCTCCACTTT
cdr3_aa: CASSVGTTNSPLHF

cdr3_length: 17
clone_size: once
d_call: NA
j_call: TRBJ2-1
v_call: TRBV11-2
cdr3_nt: TGTGCCAGCAGCCTTTCATCCGTGGGGCCTGACTACAATGAGCAGTTCTTC
cdr3_aa: CASSLSSVGPDYNEQFF

cdr3_length: 16
clone_size: NA
d_call: NA
j_call: TRBJ1-2
v_call: TRBV20-1
cdr3_nt: TGCAGTGCTAGCTCTCACGGGAGGGGAGGCCGCTATGGCTACACCTTC
cdr3_aa: CSASSHGRGGRYGYTF

cdr3_length: 13
clone_size: many
d_call: NA
j_call: TRBJ2-5
v_call: TRBV15
cdr3_nt: TGTGCCACCAGCAGAGACAAGGGGGAGACCCAGTACTTC
cdr3_aa: CATSRDKGETQYF